These 9 T cell receptor beta chains came from one sample sequenced in a study of T cells in Graves' hyperthyroidism and ophthalmopathy. Authors of the study amplified TCR beta CDR3 regions from RNA transcripts. The HTBI primer set was used in a first-round RT-PCR of the TCR CDR3. Via MiXCR, TCRdb re-called the multiplex PCR reads, giving one row per CDR3 protein. Of around 420,000 distinct CDR3 sequences listed, less than 20% are singletons. Material: blood. The receptors were sampled from a woman aged 18-35 years with Graves' hyperthyroidism.

This clonotype came up a few times. The chain links TRBV7-9 to TRBJ2-2; D unresolved. CDR3 size: 15 residues. In germline, CDR1 is SEHNR, CDR2 FQNEAQ (reference sequence). Trimming pared 5 bases from V and 2 bases from J, leaving 12 bases between. The DNA for the CDR3 is TGTGCCAGCAGCCAACTGGGTAGAAACACCGGGGAGCTGTTTTTT. It specifies CASSQLGRNTGELFF.

This clonotype was picked up many times. The gene calls are TRBV5-1 and TRBJ2-2, with D maybe TRBD1 (6 bases). V lost 0 bases and J lost 4, with 10 bases in between. Germline V CDR1 and CDR2: SGHRS, YFSETQ. CDR3 length: 15 amino acids. CDR3 sequence reads: CASSLGQGITGELFF. The CDR3 bases are TGCGCCAGCAGCTTGGGCCAGGGGATCACCGGGGAGCTGTTTTTT.

This clonotype was counted many times. This chain connects TRBV19 to TRBJ2-3; 11 bases agree with TRBD2. CDR3 size: 16 residues. The junction had 10 bases not matched to a gene; V was cut back by 8 bases and J by 3 bases. Germline-derived CDR1 and CDR2 are LNHDA and SQIVND (reference sequence). The DNA of the CDR3 is TGTGCCAGTCCTACGCGACTAGCGGGGTATACAGATACGCAGTATTTT. As protein: CASPTRLAGYTDTQYF.

This clonotype was seen ten or more times. The CDR3 reads CASRRGTGELFF. CDR3 DNA: TGTGCCAGTCGGAGGGGCACCGGGGAGCTGTTTTTT. The chain joins TRBV7-9 to TRBJ2-2; possibly TRBD2 for D (6 bases). V was clipped by 9 bases and J by 4 bases, with 9 bases between them. This CDR3 spans 12 amino acids. Germline CDR1 SEHNR, CDR2 FQNEAQ (reference sequence). Full variable domain (rest looked up from reference TRBV7-9 and TRBJ2-2): DTGVSQNPRHKITKRGQNVTFRCDPISEHNRLYWYRQTLGQGPEFLTYFQNEAQLEKSRLLSDRFSAERPKGSFSTLEIQRTEQGDSAMYLCASRRGTGELFFGEGSRLTVL.

V gene TRBV7-3 combines with J gene TRBJ2-2; perhaps D is TRBD1 or TRBD2 (5 bases each). Trimming took 6 bases from V and 7 from J, leaving 12 bases between them. The CDR3 is made up of 13 amino acids. Germline V gives CDR1 SGHTA, CDR2 FQGTGA. CDR3 bases: TGTGCCAGCAGGAGGGACCCCCTCGGGGAGCTGTTTTTT. Residues: CASRRDPLGELFF. The full variable domain, in which reference TRBV7-3 and TRBJ2-2 provide the parts outside the CDR3, is GAGVSQTPSNKVTEKGKYVELRCDPISGHTALYWYRQSLGQGPEFLIYFQGTGAADDSGLPNDRFFAVRPEGSVSTLKIQRTERGDSAVYLCASRRDPLGELFFGEGSRLTVL.

This clonotype was detected many times. This sequence joins TRBV30 and TRBJ1-2; possibly TRBD1 for D (5 bases). CDR1 is GTSNPN, CDR2 SVGIG, per germline (reference sequence). The CDR3 covers 12 residues. V gave up 1 base and J gave up 8 bases, with 11 bases separating them. CDR3 DNA sequence: TGTGCCTGGAGTGACAGGCGTGGCGGCTACACCTTC. Translation: CAWSDRRGGYTF.

This clonotype has ten or more counts. The V call is TRBV30, the J call TRBJ1-1; no clear D. The CDR3 loop spans 12 amino acids. With 7 bases removed from V and 3 bases from J, the gap between germline ends came to 12 bases. The V gene's germline CDR1 is GTSNPN and CDR2 SVGIG (reference sequence). CDR3 DNA sequence: TGTGCCTCCTCGATTGGGGACACTGAAGCTTTCTTT. Encoded protein: CASSIGDTEAFF.

This clonotype was picked up many times. The chain recombines TRBV7-9 with TRBJ2-3; D not resolved. The CDR3 runs to 14 residues. Deletions cut 2 bases from V and 2 bases from J, with 8 bases between. Germline CDR1 SEHNR, CDR2 FQNEAQ (reference sequence). The CDR3 sequence: CASSLQASTDTQYF. The CDR3 DNA is TGTGCCAGCAGCTTACAGGCTTCCACAGATACGCAGTATTTT.

In this sample, this clonotype turned up many times. V is TRBV15 and J is TRBJ2-1; the match to TRBD2 covers 14 bases. The CDR3 loop spans 19 amino acids. Germline CDR1 and CDR2: LNHNV and YYDKDF (reference sequence). J lost 4 bases, V lost 5 bases, and 13 bases had no gene match. CDR3 bases: TGTGCCACCAGCCGAAGGGCAACGACTAGCGGGAGGGCTTACAATGAGCAGTTCTTC. The encoded protein is CATSRRATTSGRAYNEQFF.